The present T cell receptor (beta chain) was sequenced within a study of cytomegalovirus exposure and HLA in healthy donors. Findings and limits, study-wide: A later analysis showed HLA-associated TCR beta chains outstripping equally common others in clonal expansion. Rates of TCR association differed by HLA locus in a later analysis, with DRB1 highest and HLA-C lowest.

The PCR was carried out with 60 Vbeta primers and 13 Jbeta primers. Libraries were prepared by immunoSEQ multiplex PCR; TCRdb keeps only in-frame clonotypes and omits some of them. The table records 150,000 to 180,000 clones, approximately 75% of them present only once. The CDR3 runs to 13 residues. Germline values: CDR1 MDHEN, CDR2 SYDVKM. V shed 5 bases, J shed 3 bases, and the junction held 3 bases outside the gene matches. With regard to this clone: The antigen remains unidentified.

The chain recombines TRBV28 with TRBJ2-7, with TRBD1 matching over 8 bases. The origin of this receptor is a man aged 18 to 29 in good health and CMV-seronegative. Material for sequencing was PBMCs. CDR3 sequence (DNA): TGTGCCAGCAGTCCCGGGACAGGCTACGAGCAGTACGTC. This encodes CASSPGTGYEQYV.